Included here is one T cell receptor (beta chain) sequence, with context. Using immunoSEQ multiplex PCR, the repertoire was profiled, and TCRdb retains in-frame clones only, with some absent. Of fewer than 250,000 clones in the sample, roughly 88% were seen once. These data come from a study of cytomegalovirus exposure and HLA in healthy donors. Trimming cost V 2 bases and J 1 base, with 12 bases left between them. Germline CDR1 is SGDLS and CDR2 is YYNGEE. This CDR3 is built from 15 residues. Sample: PBMCs. This receptor was taken from a woman aged 18 to 35 in good health and CMV-seronegative. The chain combines TRBV9 with TRBJ1-1; D unresolved. The CDR3 sequence is CASSVSALTNTEAFF. Here the CDR3 DNA reads TGTGCCAGCAGCGTCAGCGCCTTAACGAACACTGAAGCTTTCTTT.